The 27 T cell receptor beta chains listed next were all sequenced from one sample in a study of blood T cell repertoires in COVID-19. Generated by immunoSEQ multiplex PCR, the TCRdb table keeps only in-frame clones and is missing some. The repertoire holds hundreds of thousands of clones, with 88% as singletons. Material for sequencing was PBMCs or T cells enriched from blood (not recorded which). Receptors were obtained from a woman aged 45-59 years who had recovered from COVID-19.

The chain links TRBV28 to TRBJ2-7, with a tentative D call TRBD2 (5 bases). Germline CDR1 MDHEN, CDR2 SYDVKM. Trimming took off 2 bases at V and 3 bases at J, with 11 bases between the two ends. The CDR3 is made up of 14 amino acids. CDR3 residues: CASSLAVGDYEQYF. CDR3 sequence (DNA): TGTGCCAGCAGTTTAGCAGTCGGGGACTACGAGCAGTACTTC. Complete variable domain (other parts from reference TRBV28 and TRBJ2-7): DVKVTQSSRYLVKRTGEKVFLECVQDMDHENMFWYRQDPGLGLRLIYFSYDVKMKEKGDIPEGYSVSREKKERFSLILESASTNQTSMYLCASSLAVGDYEQYFGPGTRLTVT.

The rearrangement links TRBV27 to TRBJ1-1; D remains ambiguous. CDR3 length: 14 residues. Germline V CDR1 and CDR2: MNHEY, SMNVEV (reference sequence). Trimming stripped 5 bases from V and 3 bases from J, with 13 bases between. DNA for the CDR3: TGTGCCAGCAGTCCAGACACCAAACACACTGAAGCTTTCTTT. Residues: CASSPDTKHTEAFF.

This clone was observed a single time. V is TRBV28 and J is TRBJ2-5; TRBD2 aligns across 10 bases. The CDR3 runs 15 residues. V lost 3 bases, J lost 2 bases, and 3 bases stayed unmatched. Germline V gene data show CDR1 as MDHEN and CDR2 as SYDVKM. The CDR3 reads CASSFSGGYQETQYF. As DNA, the CDR3 is TGTGCCAGCAGTTTTAGCGGGGGGTATCAAGAGACCCAGTACTTC.

This chain connects TRBV4-3 to TRBJ2-3; D is uncertain. Trimming took 0 bases from V and 5 from J, leaving 6 bases between them. This CDR3 has 13 residues. CDR1 and CDR2 from the germline V gene are LGHNA and YSLEER. The CDR3 DNA reads TGCGCCAGCAGCCAAGATCGCGGAGATACGCAGTATTTT. Translating it yields CASSQDRGDTQYF.

The CDR3 sequence: CASSLRRTEGAGGYTF. The CDR3 coding sequence is TGTGCCAGCTCACTCAGGAGAACGGAGGGCGCTGGAGGCTACACCTTC. The chain has TRBV18 and TRBJ1-2; D unresolved. Germline CDR1 is KGHSH and CDR2 is LQKENI. The CDR3 is made up of 16 amino acids. Trimming removed 4 bases at V and 8 bases at J, with 23 bases between.

The CDR3 DNA is TGTGCCAGCAGTTACTCCACGAGACAACCGGGACTAGGAACCACAGATACGCAGTATTTT. This translates into CASSYSTRQPGLGTTDTQYF. The chain couples TRBV6-2 or TRBV6-3 to TRBJ2-3; 8 nucleotides match TRBD2. This CDR3 comprises 20 residues. J gave up 2 bases and V 0 bases, and 16 bases lay outside the gene matches. Germline V gene data show CDR1 as MNHEY and CDR2 as SVGEGT.

This clone was counted once. The V call is TRBV4-3, the J call TRBJ2-1, with 7 bases that match TRBD2. Trimming took 5 bases from V and 3 from J; bases not matched to a gene: 7. The CDR3 is made up of 15 amino acids. Germline V gene sequence: CDR1 LGHNA, CDR2 YSLEER. The DNA for the CDR3 is TGCGCCAGCAGCGATACTAGCGTTGGCTACAATGAGCAGTTCTTC. Its protein product is CASSDTSVGYNEQFF.

This rearrangement joins TRBV7-9 to TRBJ1-2; D gene unclear. V was cut by 6 bases and J by 3 bases, with 11 bases left in between. Germline loops: CDR1 SEHNR, CDR2 FQNEAQ (reference sequence). The CDR3 sequence is 13 residues long. CDR3 region: CASSPLNYYGYTF. CDR3 DNA: TGTGCCAGCAGTCCTCTTAATTACTATGGCTACACCTTC.

The chain employs TRBV5-8 and TRBJ2-5, with TRBD2 identical over 8 bases. This CDR3 has 14 residues. Germline V gene sequence: CDR1 SGHTS, CDR2 YDEGEE. The V segment lost 4 bases and the J segment 4 bases; nucleotides outside the gene matches: 6. CDR3 sequence reads: CASSPSGGVETQYF. In nucleotides, the CDR3 is TGTGCCAGCAGCCCCTCCGGGGGGGTAGAGACCCAGTACTTC.

V usage is TRBV7-9 and J usage is TRBJ1-1, with 8 bases that match TRBD1. Per the germline V gene, CDR1 is SEHNR and CDR2 is FQNEAQ (reference sequence). J gave up 4 bases and V 5 bases, and 9 bases lay outside the gene matches. CDR3 length equals 15 residues. The CDR3 loop reads CASSRTGTRLTEAFF. The CDR3 nucleotides read TGTGCCAGCAGCAGGACAGGGACCCGACTCACTGAAGCTTTCTTT.

The chain combines TRBV15 with TRBJ2-1, with 7 bases identical to TRBD2. Losses at the gene ends were 5 bases for V and 5 bases for J; bases not matched to a gene: 12. Germline V gives CDR1 LNHNV, CDR2 YYDKDF (reference sequence). The CDR3 has 16 residues. The CDR3 region is CATSFTGTKKNNEQFF. The CDR3 DNA follows: TGTGCCACCAGCTTCACCGGGACTAAGAAAAACAATGAGCAGTTCTTC.

The CDR3 nucleotides read TGTGCCAGCAGTTTATTTCCGGGACACGGAACAATCACAGATACGCAGTATTTT. Its protein is CASSLFPGHGTITDTQYF. The chain links TRBV27 to TRBJ2-3; a possible D gene is TRBD1 (6 bases). Germline CDR1 and CDR2: MNHEY and SMNVEV (reference sequence). V lost 1 base and J lost 2, with 19 bases in between. This CDR3 has 18 residues.

The V gene is TRBV2, the J gene TRBJ2-6; D remains ambiguous. Germline CDR1 and CDR2: SNHLY and FYNNEI. The V and J ends lost 3 bases and 0 bases respectively, with 9 bases between them. The CDR3 is 16 amino acids. The CDR3 DNA follows: TGTGCCAGCAGTGAGGAGACCGGCTCTGGGGCCAACGTCCTGACTTTC. Translating gives CASSEETGSGANVLTF.

V is TRBV6-2 or TRBV6-3 and J is TRBJ1-5, with 7 bases matching TRBD1. This CDR3 region has 16 residues. Germline V lookup: CDR1 MNHEY, CDR2 SVGEGT. The ends lost 4 bases at V and 0 bases at J; junction bases unmatched: 6. CDR3 amino acids: CASSSFGTASNQPQHF. CDR3 nucleotide sequence: TGTGCCAGCAGTTCCTTCGGGACAGCTAGCAATCAGCCCCAGCATTTT.

This sequence joins TRBV4-3 and TRBJ1-1; possibly TRBD1 for D (6 bases). Germline V gene data show CDR1 as LGHNA and CDR2 as YSLEER. CDR3 size: 14 residues. V was clipped by 0 bases and J by 8 bases, with 13 bases between them. The CDR3 nucleotides read TGCGCCAGCAGCCAAGATGGTGGCAGGGGAGAAGCTTTCTTT. This gives the protein CASSQDGGRGEAFF.

The chain employs TRBV2 and TRBJ2-3; 11 nucleotides agree with TRBD1. The CDR3 contains 15 residues. Unmatched junction bases numbered 6, after V lost 6 bases and J lost 4 bases. Looked up from germline, CDR1 is SNHLY and CDR2 is FYNNEI. CDR3 residues: CASRLDRGQSDTQYF. CDR3 nucleotides: TGTGCCAGCAGGCTGGACAGGGGGCAGTCAGATACGCAGTATTTT.

The J gene is TRBJ2-7, the V gene TRBV7-6, with D possibly TRBD1 on 5 matching bases. Trimming took off 2 bases at V and 0 bases at J, with 11 bases between the two ends. There are 15 residues in the CDR3. In germline, CDR1 is SGHVS, CDR2 FNYEAQ. The CDR3 DNA is TGTGCCAGCAGCTTAAGGCAGGGCCACTCCTACGAGCAGTACTTC. Its protein product is CASSLRQGHSYEQYF.

The chain employs TRBV18 and TRBJ1-4; 7 bases fit TRBD1. Losses at the gene ends were 5 bases for V and 0 bases for J; bases not matched to a gene: 0. Looked up from germline, CDR1 is KGHSH and CDR2 is LQKENI. The CDR3 extends over 14 amino acids. CDR3 sequence (DNA): TGTGCCAGCTCAGGACAGGCAACTAATGAAAAACTGTTTTTT. Translating gives CASSGQATNEKLFF.

The V and J genes are TRBV15 and TRBJ1-5; TRBD1 aligns across 8 bases. Germline CDR1 and CDR2: LNHNV and YYDKDF (reference sequence). The ends lost 1 base at V and 7 bases at J; junction bases unmatched: 9. The CDR3 spans 16 residues. DNA for the CDR3: TGTGCCACCAGCAGAGCCCGACAGGGGCTTGGCCAGCCCCAGCATTTT. Translated, it gives CATSRARQGLGQPQHF.

This chain links TRBV28 with TRBJ2-3; TRBD1 might be the D (5 bases). The V end lost 3 bases, the J end lost 0 bases, and 10 bases lay between the germline ends. The CDR3 loop spans 15 amino acids. CDR1 and CDR2 from the germline V gene are MDHEN and SYDVKM. The CDR3 DNA sequence: TGTGCCAGCAGTTTGGACACAGCTAGCACAGATACGCAGTATTTT. This translates into CASSLDTASTDTQYF.

The chain uses TRBV30 and TRBJ1-2; TRBD1 matches 7 bases. This CDR3 has 14 amino acids. The germline V gene has CDR1 GTSNPN and CDR2 SVGIG (reference sequence). V lost 3 bases and J lost 3; bases outside the gene matches: 7. The CDR3 DNA reads TGTGCCTGGAGCGCTGTAGGGGGCGACTATGGCTACACCTTC. Translating it yields CAWSAVGGDYGYTF.

In its sample, this clone was seen once. CDR3 amino acids: CASIRTSWADTQYF. The CDR3 nucleotides read TGTGCCAGCATCCGGACTAGCTGGGCAGATACGCAGTATTTT. The rearrangement uses TRBV2 and TRBJ2-3, with 8 positions matching TRBD2. The germline CDR1 and CDR2 sequences are SNHLY and FYNNEI. The trim removed 7 bases at V and 4 bases at J, leaving 7 bases unmatched. There are 14 residues in the CDR3. Using reference TRBV2 and TRBJ2-3 for the parts outside the CDR3, the full variable domain is EPEVTQTPSHQVTQMGQEVILRCVPISNHLYFYWYRQILGQKVEFLVSFYNNEISEKSEIFDDQFSVERPDGSNFTLKIRSTKLEDSAMYFCASIRTSWADTQYFGPGTRLTVL.

This sequence joins TRBV5-5 and TRBJ2-7; TRBD2 matches at 13 bases. V gave up 0 bases and J gave up 5 bases; unmatched junction bases: 5. Per germline, CDR1 SGHKS and CDR2 YYEKEE (reference sequence). The CDR3 runs to 16 residues. The CDR3 protein is CASSLGTSGSSDEQYF. The CDR3 DNA sequence: TGTGCCAGCAGCTTGGGGACTAGCGGGAGCTCAGACGAGCAGTACTTC.

The CDR3 DNA reads TGTGCCAGCAGTTTAGGCAGGGGGGCGAACACTGAAGCTTTCTTT. Its protein product is CASSLGRGANTEAFF. The chain joins TRBV28 to TRBJ1-1; 7 nucleotides line up with TRBD1. V trimming: 2 bases; J trimming: 1 base; junction bases outside the gene matches: 4. Germline assignment: CDR1 MDHEN and CDR2 SYDVKM. The CDR3 runs to 15 residues.

This clone occurred a few times. The chain combines TRBV10-2 with TRBJ2-1; 12 bases agree with TRBD2. Unmatched junction bases numbered 19, after V lost 6 bases and J lost 7 bases. The CDR3 is made up of 19 amino acids. Germline V lookup: CDR1 WSHSY, CDR2 SAAADI. The CDR3 reads CASRIDRGQTSGSLNEQFF. As DNA, the CDR3 is TGCGCCAGCAGAATAGACAGGGGGCAGACTAGCGGGAGTTTGAATGAGCAGTTCTTC.

V gene TRBV18 combines with J gene TRBJ2-5; no clear D. The CDR3 totals 14 residues. V lost 0 bases, J lost 1 base, and 6 bases lay in between. Per the germline V gene, CDR1 is KGHSH and CDR2 is LQKENI. The CDR3 is CASSPPTVQETQYF. The CDR3 DNA reads as TGTGCCAGCTCACCACCGACTGTCCAAGAGACCCAGTACTTC. Full variable domain (rest looked up from reference TRBV18 and TRBJ2-5): NAGVMQNPRHLVRRRGQEARLRCSPMKGHSHVYWYRQLPEEGLKFMVYLQKENIIDESGMPKERFSAEFPKEGPSILRIQQVVRGDSAAYFCASSPPTVQETQYFGPGTRLLVL.

The chain uses TRBV7-2 and TRBJ2-1; D is ambiguous. The germline V gene encodes CDR1 SGHTA and CDR2 FQGNSA. The CDR3 runs to 15 residues. V was pared by 5 bases and J by 2 bases, with 13 bases between. DNA for the CDR3: TGTGCCAGCAGCGCGAACCAAAGAACCTACAATGAGCAGTTCTTC. Amino acid sequence: CASSANQRTYNEQFF.